Shown below are 18 T cell receptor beta chains from a single sample sequenced in a study of blood T cell repertoires in COVID-19. TCRdb keeps only in-frame clones here, not all; method: immunoSEQ multiplex PCR. Counted here are tens of thousands of clones, roughly 79% occurring once; the ten biggest clones make up approximately 15%. Sequenced: peripheral blood. These receptors were taken from a man aged 60-69 years with acute or convalescent COVID-19.

This clone was seen only once. V and J are TRBV10-3 and TRBJ1-5; D is perhaps TRBD1 (5 bases). Germline CDR1 and CDR2: ENHRY and SYGVKD. CDR3 length: 14 residues. V lost 0 bases, J lost 9 bases, and 12 bases lay in between. The CDR3 region is CAISESQGIGPQHF. The CDR3 DNA reads as TGTGCCATCAGTGAGTCTCAGGGCATCGGGCCCCAGCATTTT.

A single count supports this clone. The chain uses TRBV2 and TRBJ1-5, with D unresolved. There are 15 residues in the CDR3. Germline V gives CDR1 SNHLY, CDR2 FYNNEI. Trimming shortened V by 1 base and J by 2 bases, and 9 bases separated the two germline ends. The CDR3 nucleotides read TGTGCCAGCAGTGAAGGAGGGCTTGGCAATCAGCCCCAGCATTTT. Amino acid sequence: CASSEGGLGNQPQHF.

As regards this clone: One junction end disagrees with the germline gene, perhaps due to a read error. This chain links TRBV5-4 with TRBJ1-2, with TRBD1 as a possible D gene (5 bases). Germline CDR1 reads SGHNT; CDR2 reads YYREEE (reference sequence). This CDR3 contains 12 residues. The CDR3 DNA reads as TGTGCCAGCAGTTTGGGGGAGGATGGCTACACCTTC. As protein: CASSLGEDGYTF.

This chain uses TRBV25-1 with TRBJ2-1, with 8 bases lining up with TRBD2. This CDR3 is built from 14 residues. Germline values: CDR1 MGHDK, CDR2 SYGVNS. Losses at the gene ends were 5 bases for V and 6 bases for J; bases not matched to a gene: 6. DNA for the CDR3: TGTGCCAGCAGTAGGGGTAGCGGGGCCAATGAGCAGTTCTTC. The encoded protein is CASSRGSGANEQFF. Supplemented by reference TRBV25-1 and TRBJ2-1, the full variable domain reads EADIYQTPRYLVIGTGKKITLECSQTMGHDKMYWYQQDPGMELHLIHYSYGVNSTEKGDLSSESTVSRIRTEHFPLTLESARPSHTSQYLCASSRGSGANEQFFGPGTRLTVL.

The chain carries TRBV2 and TRBJ2-3; D is unresolved. Trimming shortened V by 7 bases and J by 2 bases, and 4 bases separated the two germline ends. The CDR3 is 11 amino acids. Per germline, CDR1 SNHLY and CDR2 FYNNEI. Written as DNA, the CDR3 is TGTGCCAGCACGTTCACAGATACGCAGTATTTT. As protein: CASTFTDTQYF. Based on the CDR3 plus reference TRBV2 and TRBJ2-3, the full variable domain is EPEVTQTPSHQVTQMGQEVILRCVPISNHLYFYWYRQILGQKVEFLVSFYNNEISEKSEIFDDQFSVERPDGSNFTLKIRSTKLEDSAMYFCASTFTDTQYFGPGTRLTVL.

V gene TRBV2 combines with J gene TRBJ1-5; 7 nucleotides align to TRBD1. This CDR3 comprises 15 residues. Germline loops: CDR1 SNHLY, CDR2 FYNNEI. Trimming at V came to 3 bases and at J to 3 bases, leaving 5 bases not matched to a gene. The DNA of the CDR3 is TGTGCCAGCAGTGATATGGGACAGCCCAATCAGCCCCAGCATTTT. Translating gives CASSDMGQPNQPQHF.

The chain recombines TRBV9 with TRBJ2-2; D unresolved. The ends were cut back, 4 bases at V and 4 bases at J, with 8 bases in the middle. Germline assignment: CDR1 SGDLS and CDR2 YYNGEE. The CDR3 length is 13 residues. The chain's CDR3 is CASSPRPTGELFF. CDR3 sequence (DNA): TGTGCCAGCAGCCCCCGTCCCACCGGGGAGCTGTTTTTT.

The chain joins TRBV3-1 (or the pseudogene TRBV3-2) to TRBJ1-2, with D maybe TRBD1 (5 bases). The CDR3 covers 14 residues. The V end lost 9 bases, the J end lost 7 bases, and 21 bases lay between the germline ends. Germline V lookup: CDR1 LGHDT, CDR2 YNNKEL (reference sequence). The DNA for the CDR3 is TGTGCCAGAGCAGGTGGGGCAGATAAGTTTGGCTACACCTTC. Translated: CARAGGADKFGYTF.

This clone was recorded only once. V usage is TRBV9 and J usage is TRBJ1-3; D is ambiguous. Germline assignment: CDR1 SGDLS and CDR2 YYNGEE. The ends were cut back, 0 bases at V and 0 bases at J, with 4 bases in the middle. The CDR3 runs to 14 residues. The CDR3 reads CASSVEPSGNTIYF. Here the CDR3 DNA reads TGTGCCAGCAGCGTAGAGCCCTCTGGAAACACCATATATTTT.

This chain connects TRBV10-1 to TRBJ1-5; D unresolved. Germline CDR1 WNHNN, CDR2 SYGVQD (reference sequence). CDR3 size: 12 residues. The V and J ends lost 4 bases and 1 base respectively, with 2 bases between them. CDR3 nucleotide sequence: TGCGCCAGCAGTGCGAGCAATCAGCCCCAGCATTTT. The encoded protein is CASSASNQPQHF.

The rearrangement joins TRBV27 to TRBJ2-2; 7 bases are a match to TRBD1. With V trimmed by 1 base and J by 0 bases, 8 bases remained unmatched. Germline values: CDR1 MNHEY, CDR2 SMNVEV (reference sequence). CDR3 length equals 18 residues. The CDR3 coding sequence is TGTGCCAGCAGTTTATTCGGAATAGGGACAGCGAACACCGGGGAGCTGTTTTTT. Translating gives CASSLFGIGTANTGELFF.

V usage is TRBV7-9 and J usage is TRBJ2-3; D may be TRBD1 (5 bases). This CDR3 is 13 amino acids long. V lost 1 base, J lost 8 bases, and 10 bases lay in between. Germline V gene sequence: CDR1 SEHNR, CDR2 FQNEAQ (reference sequence). CDR3 bases: TGTGCCAGCAGCTTAGATTCAGGGCCTACGCAGTATTTT. This sequence encodes CASSLDSGPTQYF. The full variable domain, with the rest looked up from reference TRBV7-9 and TRBJ2-3, is DTGVSQNPRHKITKRGQNVTFRCDPISEHNRLYWYRQTLGQGPEFLTYFQNEAQLEKSRLLSDRFSAERPKGSFSTLEIQRTEQGDSAMYLCASSLDSGPTQYFGPGTRLTVL.

This clone turned up a few times. The chain recombines TRBV10-3 with TRBJ2-7, with 8 bases that match TRBD1. CDR1 is ENHRY, CDR2 SYGVKD, per germline. The V segment lost 3 bases and the J segment 4 bases; nucleotides outside the gene matches: 8. This CDR3 contains 15 residues. In DNA form, the CDR3 reads TGTGCCATCAGTGATCCCGGGACAGGCCAATACGAGCAGTACTTC. Translation: CAISDPGTGQYEQYF.

V usage is TRBV6-5 and J usage is TRBJ1-4; D gene unclear. The CDR3 totals 13 residues. Germline CDR1 is MNHEY and CDR2 is SVGAGI. The V end lost 5 bases, the J end lost 8 bases, and 12 bases lay between the germline ends. The CDR3 DNA reads as TGTGCCAGCAGTCCCGGGAGCCAGGAAAAACTGTTTTTT. This gives the protein CASSPGSQEKLFF.

This chain links TRBV20-1 with TRBJ1-5; no clear D gene. Germline CDR1 is DFQATT and CDR2 is SNEGSKA (reference sequence). V gave up 4 bases and J gave up 5 bases, with 6 bases separating them. The CDR3 spans 11 residues. DNA for the CDR3: TGCAGTGCTAACCGGGATCAGCCCCAGCATTTT. Encoded protein: CSANRDQPQHF.

This chain uses TRBV20-1 with TRBJ2-1, with 8 bases aligning to TRBD1. With V trimmed by 3 bases and J by 4 bases, 2 bases remained unmatched. The CDR3 length is 13 residues. CDR1 DFQATT and CDR2 SNEGSKA come from the germline V gene (reference sequence). The CDR3 nucleotides are TGCAGTGCTAGTAGACAGGGGTACAATGAGCAGTTCTTC. Encoded protein: CSASRQGYNEQFF.

This clone was detected only a few times. This sequence joins TRBV24-1 and TRBJ1-1, with D maybe TRBD1 (6 bases). The V end lost 5 bases, the J end lost 3 bases, and 15 bases lay between the germline ends. Germline loops: CDR1 KGHDR, CDR2 SFDVKD. The CDR3 runs to 15 residues. In DNA, the CDR3 is TGTGCCACCAGTGGCCCAGGGGCATCGGACACTGAAGCTTTCTTT. Translated, it gives CATSGPGASDTEAFF.

J is TRBJ1-5 and V is TRBV4-2, with 8 bases identical to TRBD1. CDR1 and CDR2 (germline): LGHNA, YNFKEQ. The CDR3 length is 16 residues. Germline trimming cut 3 bases from V and 2 bases from J; bases unmatched to any gene: 6. For the CDR3, the DNA is TGTGCCAGCAGCCAGGCTGGACAGGGAGGCAATCAGCCCCAGCATTTT. Protein sequence: CASSQAGQGGNQPQHF.